This T cell receptor (beta chain) was recorded in a study of blood T cell repertoires in COVID-19 (TCRdb year 2020). With respect to the entire study: Collaborator samples came from the United States, Italy and Spain and covered acute and convalescent phases of COVID-19. The sample metadata nearly always contained a de-identified subject ID, COVID-19 status, age in years and sex. The repertoires were made available in a free public database intended to serve as a resource for research on the immune response to SARS-CoV-2. The prospective study material was composed of cDNA or gDNA derived from T cells, B-cell-depleted T cells, or PBMCs. Deeply sampled blood TCRbeta repertoires from subjects exposed to, actively infected with, or recovered from COVID-19 were included in the dataset. Samples were obtained from the ongoing ImmuneRACE study (first 160 participants) and from 1,000 to 1,500 subjects provided by 6 global collaborators. Where available, HLA class I and class II types were taken from metadata supplied by the sample provider and were not determined by assay-based typing. Overall study outcomes, separate from this receptor: The quantity of clinical and demographic metadata differed by source and by participant and was supplied without curation.

CDR1 and CDR2 (KGHSH, LQKENI) derive from the germline V gene. The CDR3 holds 16 amino acids from the cysteine to the phenylalanine. The entry retains the CDR3 DNA only, 48 bases that are in frame from base 1. Cut back by 2 bases and 3 bases, the V and J ends lie 15 bases apart. With respect to this clone: The antigen this receptor binds is unknown. The record has no base qualities; no much larger clone is one base away.

The immunoSEQ Assay, a bias-controlled multiplex PCR, was used to amplify TCRbeta CDR3 regions from genomic DNA. Turning to the authors' computational methods: The number of nucleated cells in each sample was estimated by amplification of reference gene primers within the assay. To quantify the absolute abundance of each unique TCRbeta CDR3 rearrangement, sequence reads were collapsed and filtered. For each sample, productive Simpson clonality was calculated as the square root of Simpson's diversity index over productive rearrangements. The source is immuneACCESS, and TCRdb retained only in-frame sequences with V and J called. Part of the clones is not carried over; for the studies checked, unresolved V genes explain less than half of this, and the remainder is unexplained. V, J and clone size derive from that table, while D and trimming were established from the DNA sequence. This sample comprises about 190,000 clones, 65% to 85% of them detected only once. The ten largest make up roughly 3.2% of the sample.

Enrolling through a virtual design, the prospective study's participants ranged in age from roughly 18 to 89 years and lived across about two dozen United States geographic areas. In the prospective study, cohorts were assigned on the basis of participant-reported clinical history obtained from a screening survey and a study questionnaire. Recovered participants in ImmuneRACE Cohort 3 were defined by two consecutive negative NP/OP PCR tests, clearance by a healthcare professional, or resolution of symptoms. In the prospective study, whole blood, serum and a nasopharyngeal or oropharyngeal swab were collected from each participant by mobile phlebotomists. Additional blood draws and questionnaires over an approximately two-month period could optionally be provided by prospective study participants. Prospective study blood samples were shipped either frozen or at room temperature before DNA extraction.

Input material: PBMCs or T cells enriched from blood (not recorded which). The chain links TRBV18 with TRBJ2-3; a tentative D call is TRBD1 (5 bases match). The TCR comes from a young woman who had recovered from COVID-19. Read as DNA, the sequence is TGTGCCAGCTCACCATGGCCAGGACATGGGACAGATACGCAGTATTTT. Its coded protein is CASSPWPGHGTDTQYF.